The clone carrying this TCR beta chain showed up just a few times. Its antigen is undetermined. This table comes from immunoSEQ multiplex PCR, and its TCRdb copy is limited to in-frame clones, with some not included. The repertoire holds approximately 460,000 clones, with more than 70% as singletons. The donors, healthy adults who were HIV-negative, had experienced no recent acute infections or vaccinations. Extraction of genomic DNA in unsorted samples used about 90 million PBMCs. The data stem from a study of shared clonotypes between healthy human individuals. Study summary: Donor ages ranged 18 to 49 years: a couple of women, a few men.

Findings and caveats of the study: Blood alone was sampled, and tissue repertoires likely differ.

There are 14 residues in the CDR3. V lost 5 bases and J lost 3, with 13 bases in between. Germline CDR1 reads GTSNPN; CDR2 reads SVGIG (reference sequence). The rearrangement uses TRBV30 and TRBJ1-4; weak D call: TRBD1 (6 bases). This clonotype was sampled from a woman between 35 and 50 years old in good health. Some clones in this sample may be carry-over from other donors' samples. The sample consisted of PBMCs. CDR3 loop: CAWGRGGANEKLFF. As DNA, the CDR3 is TGTGCCTGGGGCAGGGGAGGGGCTAATGAAAAACTGTTTTTT.